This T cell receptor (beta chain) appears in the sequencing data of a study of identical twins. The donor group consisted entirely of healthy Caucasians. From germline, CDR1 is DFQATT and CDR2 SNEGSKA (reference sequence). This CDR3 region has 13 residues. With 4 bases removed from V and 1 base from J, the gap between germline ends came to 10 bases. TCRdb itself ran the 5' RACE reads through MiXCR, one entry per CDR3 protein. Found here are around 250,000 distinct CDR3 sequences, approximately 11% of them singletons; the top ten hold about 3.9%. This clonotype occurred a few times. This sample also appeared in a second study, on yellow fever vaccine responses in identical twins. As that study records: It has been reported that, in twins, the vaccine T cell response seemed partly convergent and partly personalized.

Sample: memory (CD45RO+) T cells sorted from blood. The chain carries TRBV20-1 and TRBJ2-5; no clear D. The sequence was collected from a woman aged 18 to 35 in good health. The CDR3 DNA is TGCAGTGCTATCCCCGACATCCAAGAGACCCAGTACTTC. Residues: CSAIPDIQETQYF.